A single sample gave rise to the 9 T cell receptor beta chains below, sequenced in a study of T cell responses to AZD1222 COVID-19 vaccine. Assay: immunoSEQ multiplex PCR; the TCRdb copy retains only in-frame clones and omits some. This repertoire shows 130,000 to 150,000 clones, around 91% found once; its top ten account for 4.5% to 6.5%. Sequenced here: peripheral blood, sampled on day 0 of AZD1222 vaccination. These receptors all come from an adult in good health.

The CDR3 nucleotides read TGTGCCAGCAGCCGCGACCACGCGGGACTAGCGGGGTACAATGAGCAGTTCTTC. It translates to CASSRDHAGLAGYNEQFF. The rearrangement uses TRBV7-2 and TRBJ2-1; 13 bases map to TRBD2. The CDR3 runs 18 residues. The junction had 11 bases not matched to a gene; V was cut back by 5 bases and J by 4 bases. Germline V gives CDR1 SGHTA, CDR2 FQGNSA.

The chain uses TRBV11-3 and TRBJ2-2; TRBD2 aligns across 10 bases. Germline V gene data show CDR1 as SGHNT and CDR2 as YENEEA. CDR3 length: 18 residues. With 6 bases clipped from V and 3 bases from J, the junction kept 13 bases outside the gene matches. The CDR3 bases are TGTGCCAGCAGGATCCCGTATAAGCTAGCGGGGGACACCGGGGAGCTGTTTTTT. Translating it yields CASRIPYKLAGDTGELFF.

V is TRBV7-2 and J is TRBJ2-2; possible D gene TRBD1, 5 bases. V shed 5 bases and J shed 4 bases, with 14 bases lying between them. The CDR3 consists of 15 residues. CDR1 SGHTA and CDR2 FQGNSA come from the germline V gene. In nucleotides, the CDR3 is TGTGCCAGCAGCCCCTGGGGCCCGGGCACCGGGGAGCTGTTTTTT. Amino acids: CASSPWGPGTGELFF.

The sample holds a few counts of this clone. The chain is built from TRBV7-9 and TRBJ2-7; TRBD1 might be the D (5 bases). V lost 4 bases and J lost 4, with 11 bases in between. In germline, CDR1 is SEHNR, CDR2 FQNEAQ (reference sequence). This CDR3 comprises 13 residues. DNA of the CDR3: TGTGCCAGCAGCTCCATCCAGGGATACGAGCAGTACTTC. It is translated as CASSSIQGYEQYF. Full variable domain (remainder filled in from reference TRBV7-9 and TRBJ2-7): DTGVSQNPRHKITKRGQNVTFRCDPISEHNRLYWYRQTLGQGPEFLTYFQNEAQLEKSRLLSDRFSAERPKGSFSTLEIQRTEQGDSAMYLCASSSIQGYEQYFGPGTRLTVT.

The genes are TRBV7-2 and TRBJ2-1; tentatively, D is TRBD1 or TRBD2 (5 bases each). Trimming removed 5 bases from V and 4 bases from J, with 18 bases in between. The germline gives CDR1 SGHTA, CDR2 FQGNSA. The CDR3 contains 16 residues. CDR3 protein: CASSPPGASAYNEQFF. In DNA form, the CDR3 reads TGTGCCAGCAGCCCTCCCGGGGCATCGGCTTACAATGAGCAGTTCTTC. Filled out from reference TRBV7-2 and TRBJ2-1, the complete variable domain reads GAGVSQSPSNKVTEKGKDVELRCDPISGHTALYWYRQSLGQGLEFLIYFQGNSAPDKSGLPSDRFSAERTGGSVSTLTIQRTQQEDSAVYLCASSPPGASAYNEQFFGPGTRLTVL.

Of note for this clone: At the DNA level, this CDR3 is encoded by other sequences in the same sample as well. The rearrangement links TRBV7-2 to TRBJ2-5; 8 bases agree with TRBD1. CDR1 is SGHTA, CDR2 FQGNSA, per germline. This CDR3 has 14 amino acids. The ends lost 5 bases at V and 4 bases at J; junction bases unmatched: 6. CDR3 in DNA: TGTGCCAGCAGCCCAGACAGGGGTCGAGAGACCCAGTACTTC. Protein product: CASSPDRGRETQYF.

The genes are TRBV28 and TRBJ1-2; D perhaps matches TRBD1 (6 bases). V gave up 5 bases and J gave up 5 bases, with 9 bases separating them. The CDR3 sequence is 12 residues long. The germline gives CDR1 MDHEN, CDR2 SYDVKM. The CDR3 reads CASSPDSYGYTF. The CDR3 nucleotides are TGTGCCAGCAGTCCGGACAGTTATGGCTACACCTTC.

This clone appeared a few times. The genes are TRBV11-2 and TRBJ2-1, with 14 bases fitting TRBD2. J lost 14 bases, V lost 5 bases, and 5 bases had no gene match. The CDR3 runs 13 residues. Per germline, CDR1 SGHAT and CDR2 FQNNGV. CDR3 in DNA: TGTGCCAGCAGCCCCGGGACTAGCGGGAGAAAGTTCTTC. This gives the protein CASSPGTSGRKFF. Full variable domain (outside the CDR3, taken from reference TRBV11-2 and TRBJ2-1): EAGVAQSPRYKIIEKRQSVAFWCNPISGHATLYWYQQILGQGPKLLIQFQNNGVVDDSQLPKDRFSAERLKGVDSTLKIQPAKLEDSAVYLCASSPGTSGRKFFGPGTRLTVL.

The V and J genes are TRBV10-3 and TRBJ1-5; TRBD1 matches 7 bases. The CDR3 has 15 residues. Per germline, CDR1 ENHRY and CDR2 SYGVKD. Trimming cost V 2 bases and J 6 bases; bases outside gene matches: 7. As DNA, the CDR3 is TGTGCCATCAGTGAGGGGACAGCCGAAGGTCAGCCCCAGCATTTT. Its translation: CAISEGTAEGQPQHF.